This passage covers 20 T cell receptor beta chains from one sample sequenced in a study of shared clonotypes between healthy human individuals. Sequencing used immunoSEQ multiplex PCR; TCRdb keeps in-frame clones, though not all of them. The table includes about 1,500,000 clones, 95% to 97% detected once. Sequencing was carried out using naive CD4+ T cells sorted from blood. As to subset: CD45RA+ positively selected. The receptors were sampled from a young man in good health.

This rearrangement joins TRBV5-1 to TRBJ1-1, with D perhaps matching TRBD1 (5 bases). V shed 4 bases and J shed 4 bases, with 14 bases lying between them. The CDR3 is 14 residues long. The germline CDR1 and CDR2 sequences are SGHRS and YFSETQ. DNA of the CDR3: TGCGCCAGCAGCATTCAGGGATTAGTCACTGAAGCTTTCTTT. As protein: CASSIQGLVTEAFF.

V and J are TRBV28 and TRBJ2-1; a possible D gene is TRBD2 (6 bases). The germline V and J ends were trimmed by 6 bases and 0 bases, with 18 bases remaining between them. The CDR3 is 17 residues long. Germline loops: CDR1 MDHEN, CDR2 SYDVKM. CDR3 nucleotide sequence: TGTGCCAGCAGCTATGGGGGGACCCCGAGCTCCTACAATGAGCAGTTCTTC. Its translation is CASSYGGTPSSYNEQFF.

The genes are TRBV19 and TRBJ2-5; D unresolved. V gave up 3 bases and J gave up 2 bases, with 7 bases separating them. This CDR3 has 13 amino acids. Per the germline V gene, CDR1 is LNHDA and CDR2 is SQIVND (reference sequence). The CDR3 protein is CASSIRIQETQYF. The CDR3 DNA is TGTGCCAGTAGTATCCGGATTCAAGAGACCCAGTACTTC.

The J gene is TRBJ1-5, the V gene TRBV9; 9 bases fit TRBD1. V shed 0 bases and J 4 bases; nucleotides not matched to a gene: 2. Germline V gene data show CDR1 as SGDLS and CDR2 as YYNGEE. The CDR3 runs to 15 residues. The CDR3 DNA reads TGTGCCAGCAGCGTAGAAGGGACAGGGAATCAGCCCCAGCATTTT. It translates to CASSVEGTGNQPQHF.

The J gene is TRBJ2-1, the V gene TRBV15, with 7 bases that match TRBD1. The CDR3 has 14 residues. The germline V gene encodes CDR1 LNHNV and CDR2 YYDKDF (reference sequence). The V and J ends lost 3 bases and 7 bases, in that order; junction bases with no gene match: 6. The CDR3 coding sequence is TGTGCCACCAGCAGTCGGAAACAGGGGAATGAGCAGTTCTTC. This gives the protein CATSSRKQGNEQFF.

The rearrangement uses TRBV19 and TRBJ2-7, with D possibly TRBD2 on 5 matching bases. This CDR3 is 14 amino acids long. Trimming removed 6 bases from V and 5 bases from J, with 17 bases in between. In germline, CDR1 is LNHDA, CDR2 SQIVND (reference sequence). For the CDR3, the DNA is TGTGCCAGTAGCTTAAGCGGAGTATCCCACGAGCAGTACTTC. Its protein is CASSLSGVSHEQYF.

The chain uses TRBV5-4 and TRBJ1-1, with D unresolved. This CDR3 is built from 17 residues. Germline CDR1 and CDR2: SGHNT and YYREEE (reference sequence). The ends were cut back, 4 bases at V and 0 bases at J, with 19 bases in the middle. CDR3 DNA: TGTGCCAGCAGCCTCCCCGGAGAGCCAGATATGAACACTGAAGCTTTCTTT. Encoded protein: CASSLPGEPDMNTEAFF.

CDR3 sequence reads: CASSLPGLVNEQFF. DNA for the CDR3: TGTGCCAGCAGTTTACCGGGTCTGGTCAATGAGCAGTTCTTC. This chain joins TRBV28 and TRBJ2-1, with no clear D. Deletions cut 2 bases from V and 6 bases from J, with 11 bases between. From germline, CDR1 is MDHEN and CDR2 SYDVKM. This CDR3 has 14 residues.

V and J are TRBV6-5 and TRBJ1-1, with unresolved D. Germline loops: CDR1 MNHEY, CDR2 SVGAGI. V lost 2 bases to trimming and J lost 8 bases, with 12 bases between them. This CDR3 contains 13 residues. CDR3 DNA sequence: TGTGCCAGCAGTTACGCCCTGGGGTCCGAAGCTTTCTTT. This encodes CASSYALGSEAFF.

The chain carries TRBV9 and TRBJ2-5; TRBD2 aligns across 13 bases. The J segment lost 5 bases and the V segment lost 0 bases, leaving 1 base of the junction unmatched. From germline, CDR1 is SGDLS and CDR2 YYNGEE. The CDR3 covers 15 residues. The DNA for the CDR3 is TGTGCCAGCAGCGTAGAGGGACTAGCGGGGGAGACCCAGTACTTC. Amino acids: CASSVEGLAGETQYF.

The genes are TRBV27 and TRBJ1-2, with a tentative D call TRBD1 (5 bases). Germline loops: CDR1 MNHEY, CDR2 SMNVEV (reference sequence). CDR3 size: 13 residues. Trimming removed 5 bases from V and 8 bases from J, with 15 bases in between. The CDR3 sequence: CASSPRGTRGYTF. Written as DNA, the CDR3 is TGTGCCAGCAGTCCAAGGGGCACCAGGGGCTACACCTTC.

DNA for the CDR3: TGTGCCAGCAGTTGGGAGGGGATCCGGATAGAGACCCAGTACTTC. Translation: CASSWEGIRIETQYF. V gene TRBV6-1 combines with J gene TRBJ2-5; 7 bases line up with TRBD2. The V segment lost 5 bases and the J segment 4 bases; nucleotides outside the gene matches: 10. The CDR3 runs 15 residues. Germline values: CDR1 MNHNS, CDR2 SASEGT.

The rearrangement uses TRBV4-3 and TRBJ2-7, with TRBD2 as a possible D gene (5 bases). Germline CDR1 and CDR2: LGHNA and YSLEER. V gave up 4 bases and J gave up 2 bases, with 15 bases separating them. This CDR3 is 15 amino acids long. The CDR3 nucleotides read TGCGCCAGCAGCCTCCTCCGGGATATGCCCTACGAGCAGTACTTC. The encoded protein is CASSLLRDMPYEQYF.

The chain links TRBV6-6 to TRBJ1-5; D is ambiguous. CDR3 length: 12 residues. Trimming removed 0 bases at V and 6 bases at J, with 3 bases between. Germline V gene lookup returns CDR1 MNHNY and CDR2 SVGAGI (reference sequence). In DNA form, the CDR3 reads TGTGCCAGCAGTTACTCAGCTCAGCCCCAGCATTTT. Encoded protein: CASSYSAQPQHF.

V usage is TRBV2 and J usage is TRBJ2-7; 11 bases are shared with TRBD2. The V gene's germline CDR1 is SNHLY and CDR2 FYNNEI. Germline trimming cut 7 bases from V and 2 bases from J; bases unmatched to any gene: 4. The CDR3 is 14 amino acids. For the CDR3, the DNA is TGTGCCAGCATGAAACTAGCGGGAGCCTACGAGCAGTACTTC. Its translation is CASMKLAGAYEQYF.

The chain carries TRBV6-1 and TRBJ1-1; maybe TRBD1 (5 bases). V was cut by 4 bases and J by 4 bases, with 13 bases left in between. The CDR3 has 14 amino acids. The germline V gene has CDR1 MNHNS and CDR2 SASEGT. As DNA, the CDR3 is TGTGCCAGCAGTGGGGTCAGGGTGGGCACTGAAGCTTTCTTT. It specifies CASSGVRVGTEAFF.

The J gene is TRBJ2-3, the V gene TRBV18; possibly TRBD1 for D (6 bases). Germline CDR1 and CDR2: KGHSH and LQKENI. The CDR3 contains 14 residues. V was clipped by 3 bases and J by 2 bases, with 9 bases between them. DNA of the CDR3: TGTGCCAGCTCACCCACAGGGACCACAGATACGCAGTATTTT. Translating it yields CASSPTGTTDTQYF.

The rearrangement joins TRBV2 to TRBJ2-1, with 12 bases lining up with TRBD2. V trimming: 6 bases; J trimming: 7 bases; junction bases outside the gene matches: 10. Germline CDR1 and CDR2: SNHLY and FYNNEI. The CDR3 covers 16 residues. CDR3 nucleotide sequence: TGTGCCAGCAGGTATAGGACGACTAGCGGGGGTAATGAGCAGTTCTTC. It is translated as CASRYRTTSGGNEQFF.

The chain combines TRBV7-3 with TRBJ2-3; D not certain. This CDR3 comprises 12 residues. V was clipped by 5 bases and J by 2 bases, with 5 bases between them. The V gene's germline CDR1 is SGHTA and CDR2 FQGTGA. The DNA of the CDR3 is TGTGCCAGCAGCATCCACACAGATACGCAGTATTTT. Translating gives CASSIHTDTQYF.

This clone has only a few counts. V gene TRBV27 combines with J gene TRBJ2-3, with 14 bases aligning to TRBD2. Germline values: CDR1 MNHEY, CDR2 SMNVEV (reference sequence). Trimming at V came to 4 bases and at J to 8 bases, leaving 8 bases not matched to a gene. This CDR3 has 16 residues. The chain's CDR3 is CASSSPGLAGVGTQYF. The CDR3 bases are TGTGCCAGCAGTTCTCCGGGACTAGCGGGAGTGGGTACGCAGTATTTT.